A selection of T cell receptor beta chains follows, all from one sample in a study of control samples from healthy donors and cancer patients. The method was immunoSEQ multiplex PCR; TCRdb's version includes in-frame clones alone and lacks a portion of them. Found here are tens of thousands of clones, 70% to 90% of them singletons; the top ten hold around 6%. The sample consisted of blood. The receptors derive from a woman in her 50s in good health. The conserved cysteine and the conserved F or W are not part of the CDR3 here.

>TRBV6-5
ASRPRETNTEAF
>TRBV7-2
ASRWTGVNYGYT
>TRBV7-9
ASSLGNEWGY
>TRBV7-8
ASSLAPDRATPLH
>TRBV6-6
ASSYRDTRLNEQF
>TRBV2
ASRGLAGGPGELF
>TRBV5-1
ASSLTSVGSSGELF
>TRBV5-4
ASSLGTSGRNEQY
>TRBV6-6
ASSSIRGRGNTEAF
>TRBV5-6
ASSLTRNTGELF
>TRBV6-5
ASPPDRDQPQH
>TRBV7-8
ASSLLRSTDTQY
>TRBV5-1
ASSWKGQSYNEQF
>TRBV7-8
ASSLLDTQTQY
>TRBV6-1
ASSDLDVLEQY
>TRBV2
ASTPVSETQY
>TRBV6-5
ASRSPGQKIEAF
>TRBV5-4
ASSLGSSYEQY
>TRBV25-1
ASSRVAGDEQY
>TRBV10-3
AISELGRGRRDTEAF
>TRBV7-6
ASTPGTSGGANTQY
>TRBV5-1
ASSLAERQGYEQY
>TRBV18
ASSPRTANSGNTIY
>TRBV6-5
ASYREGTEAF